A selection of T cell receptor beta chains follows, all from one sample in a study of long-term antiretroviral therapy in people with HIV. Sequencing used immunoSEQ multiplex PCR; TCRdb keeps in-frame clones, though not all of them. The sample lists about 32,000 clones, 95% to 98% occurring once. Material: unsorted PBMCs, obtained 7.6 years after starting antiretroviral therapy. The source of these receptors is a man between 25 and 39 years old with HIV. CDR3s include the opening cysteine and the closing phenylalanine or tryptophan. The order of the fields is D gene, V gene, clone size, J gene, CDR3 protein, CDR3 DNA. A D gene is named only where the DNA matches it firmly. Not every row has a clone size; where given, it reads once, few, many or a size class.

D gene: NA
V gene: TRBV29-1
clone size: NA
J gene: TRBJ2-2
CDR3 protein: CSVLTGANTGELFF
CDR3 DNA: TGCAGCGTCCTAACGGGGGCGAACACCGGGGAGCTGTTTTTT

D gene: NA
V gene: TRBV4-2
clone size: NA
J gene: TRBJ2-1
CDR3 protein: CASRIDQGHEQFF
CDR3 DNA: TGTGCCAGCAGAATAGATCAGGGCCATGAGCAGTTCTTC

D gene: NA
V gene: TRBV7-9
clone size: NA
J gene: TRBJ2-2
CDR3 protein: CASSALPGADTGELFF
CDR3 DNA: TGTGCCAGCAGCGCCCTCCCCGGGGCGGACACCGGGGAGCTGTTTTTT

D gene: NA
V gene: TRBV21-1
clone size: NA
J gene: TRBJ1-2
CDR3 protein: CASSKGGGYTF
CDR3 DNA: TGTGCCAGCAGCAAAGGGGGTGGCTACACCTTC

D gene: TRBD1
V gene: TRBV4-3
clone size: NA
J gene: TRBJ1-3
CDR3 protein: CASSQESRGLGYTIYF
CDR3 DNA: TGCGCCAGCAGCCAAGAATCTAGGGGGCTTGGGTACACCATATATTTT

D gene: TRBD1
V gene: TRBV7-9
clone size: NA
J gene: TRBJ2-7
CDR3 protein: CASSHRGRSSYEQYF
CDR3 DNA: TGTGCCAGCAGCCACAGGGGTAGGAGCTCCTACGAGCAGTACTTC

D gene: NA
V gene: TRBV4-1
clone size: NA
J gene: TRBJ1-2
CDR3 protein: CASSQDPGKSYGYTF
CDR3 DNA: TGCGCCAGCAGCCAAGATCCGGGAAAAAGCTATGGCTACACCTTC

D gene: NA
V gene: TRBV19
clone size: NA
J gene: TRBJ1-5
CDR3 protein: CASNTGNQPQHF
CDR3 DNA: TGTGCCAGTAATACCGGAAATCAGCCCCAGCATTTT

D gene: NA
V gene: TRBV4-1
clone size: NA
J gene: TRBJ1-1
CDR3 protein: CASSPQGTEAFF
CDR3 DNA: TGCGCCAGCAGCCCCCAGGGCACTGAAGCTTTCTTT

D gene: TRBD1
V gene: TRBV2
clone size: NA
J gene: TRBJ1-4
CDR3 protein: CASSEGASNEKLFF
CDR3 DNA: TGTGCCAGCAGCGAGGGGGCCTCTAATGAAAAACTGTTTTTT

D gene: TRBD2
V gene: TRBV11-2
clone size: NA
J gene: TRBJ2-1
CDR3 protein: CASSSGTSVYNEQFF
CDR3 DNA: TGTGCCAGCAGCTCCGGGACTAGCGTGTACAATGAGCAGTTCTTC

D gene: NA
V gene: TRBV30
clone size: NA
J gene: TRBJ2-5
CDR3 protein: CAWSVQGAAGTQYF
CDR3 DNA: TGTGCCTGGAGTGTACAAGGGGCAGCAGGGACCCAGTACTTC

D gene: NA
V gene: TRBV5-4
clone size: once
J gene: TRBJ1-1
CDR3 protein: CASSSNREAFF
CDR3 DNA: TGTGCCAGCAGCAGCAACAGGGAAGCTTTCTTT

D gene: NA
V gene: TRBV7-2
clone size: NA
J gene: TRBJ2-7
CDR3 protein: CASSLGGKPYEQYF
CDR3 DNA: TGTGCCAGCAGCTTAGGGGGCAAGCCCTACGAGCAGTACTTC

D gene: TRBD2
V gene: TRBV28
clone size: once
J gene: TRBJ2-1
CDR3 protein: CASSVGGIEYEQFF
CDR3 DNA: TGTGCCAGCAGTGTGGGGGGGATAGAGTATGAGCAGTTCTTC

D gene: TRBD1
V gene: TRBV2
clone size: NA
J gene: TRBJ1-5
CDR3 protein: CASSELTGPQPQHF
CDR3 DNA: TGTGCCAGCAGTGAACTGACAGGGCCGCAGCCCCAGCATTTT

D gene: TRBD1
V gene: TRBV9
clone size: NA
J gene: TRBJ1-2
CDR3 protein: CASNPYTGDPSYGYTF
CDR3 DNA: TGTGCCAGCAACCCTTACACAGGGGACCCGAGCTATGGCTACACCTTC

D gene: NA
V gene: TRBV27
clone size: NA
J gene: TRBJ2-2
CDR3 protein: CASSYAGSTGELFF
CDR3 DNA: TGTGCCAGCAGTTACGCGGGGAGCACCGGGGAGCTGTTTTTT

D gene: NA
V gene: TRBV10-3
clone size: once
J gene: TRBJ1-2
CDR3 protein: CARVYGSITSNYGYTF
CDR3 DNA: TGTGCCAGAGTTTATGGATCCATTACTTCTAACTATGGCTACACCTTC

D gene: NA
V gene: TRBV7-2
clone size: NA
J gene: TRBJ2-3
CDR3 protein: CASSSRDTQYF
CDR3 DNA: TGTGCCAGCAGCTCCCGGGATACGCAGTATTTT

D gene: TRBD1
V gene: TRBV29-1
clone size: NA
J gene: TRBJ1-4
CDR3 protein: CSVPSAGTGLGKLFF
CDR3 DNA: TGCAGCGTCCCATCCGCCGGGACAGGGCTGGGAAAACTGTTTTTT

D gene: TRBD2
V gene: TRBV7-9
clone size: NA
J gene: TRBJ2-3
CDR3 protein: CATTGTSASDTQYF
CDR3 DNA: TGTGCCACAACCGGGACTAGCGCATCAGATACGCAGTATTTT

D gene: NA
V gene: TRBV7-6
clone size: NA
J gene: TRBJ1-3
CDR3 protein: CASSLRIDSGNTIYF
CDR3 DNA: TGTGCCAGCAGCTTACGGATCGACTCTGGAAACACCATATATTTT

D gene: TRBD1
V gene: TRBV29-1
clone size: few
J gene: TRBJ2-1
CDR3 protein: CSVGDRVEEQFF
CDR3 DNA: TGCAGCGTTGGAGACAGGGTTGAGGAGCAGTTCTTC

D gene: NA
V gene: TRBV2
clone size: NA
J gene: TRBJ2-2
CDR3 protein: CASSQRERIKLFF
CDR3 DNA: TGTGCCAGCAGTCAGAGGGAGCGCATCAAGCTGTTTTTT

D gene: NA
V gene: TRBV27
clone size: NA
J gene: TRBJ2-5
CDR3 protein: CASSFLGQETQYF
CDR3 DNA: TGTGCCAGCAGTTTTCTCGGTCAAGAGACCCAGTACTTC

D gene: NA
V gene: TRBV9
clone size: NA
J gene: TRBJ2-7
CDR3 protein: CASSPHPRDGRSYEQYF
CDR3 DNA: TGTGCCAGCAGCCCCCATCCCAGGGACGGCCGTTCCTACGAGCAGTACTTC

D gene: NA
V gene: TRBV10-3
clone size: NA
J gene: TRBJ2-2
CDR3 protein: CAQRQEIDTGELFF
CDR3 DNA: TGTGCCCAACGACAGGAAATCGACACCGGGGAGCTGTTTTTT

D gene: NA
V gene: TRBV5-4
clone size: NA
J gene: TRBJ2-1
CDR3 protein: CASSLLLAVRGHEQFF
CDR3 DNA: TGTGCCAGCAGCTTGTTGTTGGCCGTCAGGGGACATGAGCAGTTCTTC

D gene: NA
V gene: TRBV2
clone size: NA
J gene: TRBJ2-7
CDR3 protein: CASTGRAGKNHEQYF
CDR3 DNA: TGTGCCAGCACCGGGCGGGCAGGGAAAAACCACGAGCAGTACTTC

D gene: TRBD2
V gene: TRBV7-2
clone size: once
J gene: TRBJ2-7
CDR3 protein: CASSGGGGSLIEQYF
CDR3 DNA: TGTGCCAGCAGCGGCGGTGGCGGGAGTTTAATCGAGCAGTACTTC

D gene: TRBD2
V gene: TRBV6-5
clone size: NA
J gene: TRBJ2-7
CDR3 protein: CASSYAAGEAEQYF
CDR3 DNA: TGTGCCAGCAGTTACGCAGCGGGAGAGGCCGAGCAGTACTTC

D gene: NA
V gene: TRBV6-6
clone size: NA
J gene: TRBJ2-1
CDR3 protein: CASSQQLSSYNEQFF
CDR3 DNA: TGTGCCAGCAGTCAACAGCTTAGCTCCTACAATGAGCAGTTCTTC

D gene: NA
V gene: TRBV9
clone size: NA
J gene: TRBJ1-1
CDR3 protein: CASSVDPQGRGNTEAFF
CDR3 DNA: TGTGCCAGCAGCGTAGACCCTCAGGGCCGGGGGAACACTGAAGCTTTCTTT

D gene: NA
V gene: TRBV5-4
clone size: NA
J gene: TRBJ2-3
CDR3 protein: CASSFWPQVRITTDTQYF
CDR3 DNA: TGTGCCAGCAGCTTCTGGCCCCAGGTGCGGATAACCACAGATACGCAGTATTTT

D gene: NA
V gene: TRBV7-6
clone size: NA
J gene: TRBJ1-2
CDR3 protein: CASSLGSGISGDGYTF
CDR3 DNA: TGTGCCAGCAGCTTAGGATCGGGGATCTCCGGTGATGGCTACACCTTC

D gene: TRBD2
V gene: TRBV7-8
clone size: NA
J gene: TRBJ2-5
CDR3 protein: CASSFSGRFSETQYF
CDR3 DNA: TGTGCCAGCAGCTTCAGCGGGAGGTTTTCAGAGACCCAGTACTTC

D gene: TRBD1
V gene: TRBV11-3
clone size: NA
J gene: TRBJ2-7
CDR3 protein: CASSSPGTGVYEQYF
CDR3 DNA: TGTGCCAGCAGCTCTCCCGGGACAGGGGTCTACGAGCAGTACTTC

D gene: NA
V gene: TRBV19
clone size: NA
J gene: TRBJ2-3
CDR3 protein: CASTTRQGYTDTQYF
CDR3 DNA: TGTGCCAGTACCACCCGGCAGGGGTACACAGATACGCAGTATTTT

D gene: TRBD2
V gene: TRBV4-3
clone size: NA
J gene: TRBJ2-2
CDR3 protein: CASSQEVAGGLDTGELFF
CDR3 DNA: TGCGCCAGCAGCCAAGAAGTAGCGGGGGGGCTTGACACCGGGGAGCTGTTTTTT

D gene: NA
V gene: TRBV7-2
clone size: NA
J gene: TRBJ1-1
CDR3 protein: CASSPTGRGTGAFF
CDR3 DNA: TGTGCCAGCAGCCCGACCGGGAGGGGGACGGGGGCTTTCTTT

D gene: TRBD1
V gene: TRBV27
clone size: NA
J gene: TRBJ2-3
CDR3 protein: CASSLKRTGVLRTDTQYF
CDR3 DNA: TGTGCCAGCAGTTTAAAGCGGACAGGGGTGTTGAGGACAGATACGCAGTATTTT

D gene: NA
V gene: TRBV27
clone size: NA
J gene: TRBJ1-1
CDR3 protein: CASSHVGQPEAFF
CDR3 DNA: TGTGCCAGCTCTCATGTGGGACAACCAGAAGCTTTCTTT

D gene: TRBD1
V gene: TRBV6-1
clone size: NA
J gene: TRBJ2-2
CDR3 protein: CASSDFRTGGTGELFF
CDR3 DNA: TGTGCCAGCAGTGATTTTAGGACAGGGGGGACCGGGGAGCTGTTTTTT

D gene: NA
V gene: TRBV9
clone size: NA
J gene: TRBJ1-1
CDR3 protein: CASSVTDVNTEAFF
CDR3 DNA: TGTGCCAGCAGCGTCACAGATGTGAACACTGAAGCTTTCTTT

D gene: NA
V gene: TRBV21-1
clone size: NA
J gene: TRBJ2-7
CDR3 protein: CARALMGTEQYF
CDR3 DNA: TGTGCTCGAGCGCTTATGGGGACGGAGCAGTACTTC

D gene: TRBD1
V gene: TRBV5-8
clone size: NA
J gene: TRBJ2-1
CDR3 protein: CASSVAAPGQGYNEQFF
CDR3 DNA: TGTGCCAGCAGCGTAGCCGCCCCGGGACAGGGATACAATGAGCAGTTCTTC

D gene: NA
V gene: TRBV4-2
clone size: NA
J gene: TRBJ1-3
CDR3 protein: CASSQDRVGNTIYF
CDR3 DNA: TGTGCCAGCAGCCAAGACAGGGTTGGAAACACCATATATTTT

D gene: NA
V gene: TRBV20-1
clone size: NA
J gene: TRBJ2-4
CDR3 protein: CSARGGNIQYF
CDR3 DNA: TGCAGTGCTAGGGGAGGCAACATTCAGTACTTC

D gene: NA
V gene: TRBV4-2
clone size: NA
J gene: TRBJ2-2
CDR3 protein: CASSQDVRVPYTGELFF
CDR3 DNA: TGTGCCAGCAGCCAAGACGTACGGGTGCCGTACACCGGGGAGCTGTTTTTT

D gene: NA
V gene: TRBV7-9
clone size: NA
J gene: TRBJ1-6
CDR3 protein: CASSFGGGNSPLHF
CDR3 DNA: TGTGCCAGCAGCTTTGGGGGGGGGAATTCACCCCTCCACTTT

D gene: NA
V gene: TRBV7-9
clone size: NA
J gene: TRBJ1-1
CDR3 protein: CASSLVSRGNTEAFF
CDR3 DNA: TGTGCCAGCAGCTTAGTGAGCAGGGGGAACACTGAAGCTTTCTTT

D gene: NA
V gene: TRBV10-1
clone size: NA
J gene: TRBJ2-1
CDR3 protein: CASPAGNEQFF
CDR3 DNA: TGCGCCAGCCCCGCGGGTAATGAGCAGTTCTTC

D gene: TRBD2
V gene: TRBV6-5
clone size: NA
J gene: TRBJ2-5
CDR3 protein: CASSALAGVGTQYF
CDR3 DNA: TGTGCCAGCAGCGCGCTAGCGGGGGTGGGGACCCAGTACTTC

D gene: TRBD2
V gene: TRBV7-9
clone size: once
J gene: TRBJ2-5
CDR3 protein: CASSLDGGRAETQYF
CDR3 DNA: TGTGCCAGCAGCTTAGATGGCGGGAGGGCGGAGACCCAGTACTTC

D gene: TRBD1
V gene: TRBV9
clone size: NA
J gene: TRBJ2-7
CDR3 protein: CASSVGDRGFYEQYF
CDR3 DNA: TGTGCCAGCAGCGTGGGGGACAGGGGATTCTACGAGCAGTACTTC

D gene: NA
V gene: TRBV11-2
clone size: NA
J gene: TRBJ1-1
CDR3 protein: CASSYPYATFF
CDR3 DNA: TGTGCCAGCAGCTATCCATACGCCACTTTCTTT

D gene: TRBD1
V gene: TRBV15
clone size: NA
J gene: TRBJ1-6
CDR3 protein: CATSRDREGSPLHF
CDR3 DNA: TGTGCCACCAGCAGGGACAGGGAAGGATCACCCCTCCACTTT

D gene: NA
V gene: TRBV7-2
clone size: NA
J gene: TRBJ2-7
CDR3 protein: CASSNNRDSSPYF
CDR3 DNA: TGTGCCAGCAGCAACAACCGGGACTCAAGCCCGTACTTC

D gene: NA
V gene: TRBV6-1
clone size: NA
J gene: TRBJ1-2
CDR3 protein: CASTFAYGYTF
CDR3 DNA: TGTGCCAGCACCTTCGCCTATGGCTACACCTTC